The 27 T cell receptor beta chains below all came from one sample that was sequenced in a study of control samples from healthy donors and cancer patients. Sequencing used immunoSEQ multiplex PCR; TCRdb keeps in-frame clones, though not all of them. The sample lists 90,000 to 140,000 clones, 80% to 90% occurring once. The sequencing sample was made of blood. All receptors come from a woman aged 45-65 years in good health.

The CDR3 sequence is CATKYSSDIGELFF. In DNA, the CDR3 is TGTGCCACCAAATACAGCTCGGATATCGGGGAGCTGTTTTTT. The chain is built from TRBV28 and TRBJ2-2, with D unresolved. V was pared by 10 bases and J by 7 bases, with 19 bases between. Germline CDR1 MDHEN, CDR2 SYDVKM. This CDR3 region has 14 residues.

CDR3 coding DNA: TGCAGCGTAGCAAGCTCCTATAATTCACCCCTCCACTTT. Protein sequence: CSVASSYNSPLHF. The rearrangement links TRBV29-1 to TRBJ1-6; D gene ambiguous. V was cut by 6 bases and J by 0 bases, with 6 bases left in between. This CDR3 region has 13 residues. CDR1 is SQVTM and CDR2 is ANQGSEA in the germline V gene.

V is TRBV6-2 or TRBV6-3 and J is TRBJ1-2; TRBD1 might be the D (6 bases). The CDR3 has 13 residues. From germline, CDR1 is MNHEY and CDR2 SVGEGT. V was trimmed by 2 bases and J by 3 bases, leaving 7 bases between them. CDR3 in amino acids: CASSYRQDYGYTF. The CDR3 region has the DNA TGTGCCAGCAGTTACCGACAGGACTATGGCTACACCTTC.

This clone was seen a few times. The chain uses TRBV6-5 and TRBJ2-7, with D unclear. Deletions cut 7 bases from V and 4 bases from J, with 11 bases between. Germline CDR1 reads MNHEY; CDR2 reads SVGAGI. The CDR3 contains 12 residues. CDR3: CASIGSSYEQYF. The CDR3 DNA sequence: TGTGCCAGCATAGGCTCTTCTTACGAGCAGTACTTC.

The CDR3 region is CASSSLRQTSFYGYTF. The CDR3 nucleotides are TGTGCCAGCAGTTCATTAAGACAGACTTCTTTCTATGGCTACACCTTC. The chain couples TRBV27 to TRBJ1-2, with D perhaps matching TRBD1 (5 bases). The germline gives CDR1 MNHEY, CDR2 SMNVEV (reference sequence). The CDR3 runs to 16 residues. V dropped 4 bases and J dropped 4 bases, with 19 bases sitting between them.

This clone was detected once. The rearrangement links TRBV9 to TRBJ2-3; D could derive from TRBD1 or TRBD2 (6 bases each). The V and J ends lost 4 bases and 9 bases respectively, with 21 bases between them. CDR3 size: 15 residues. Germline values: CDR1 SGDLS, CDR2 YYNGEE. The CDR3 DNA is TGTGCCAGCAGCCCTAGGACGGCTAAGGGGGGCACGCAGTATTTT. This codes for CASSPRTAKGGTQYF.

V gene TRBV5-8 combines with J gene TRBJ1-1; 10 positions agree with TRBD1. J lost 5 bases, V lost 5 bases, and 12 bases had no gene match. CDR3 length equals 16 residues. Germline values: CDR1 SGHTS, CDR2 YDEGEE. The CDR3 protein is CASRRRQGAGGTEAFF. CDR3 DNA sequence: TGTGCCAGCAGGAGGAGACAGGGGGCGGGGGGGACTGAAGCTTTCTTT.

The V gene is TRBV29-1, the J gene TRBJ2-3; 11 bases map to TRBD1. V lost 8 bases to trimming and J lost 9 bases; unmatched junction nucleotides: 13. CDR1 and CDR2 from the germline V gene are SQVTM and ANQGSEA. The CDR3 consists of 14 residues. The CDR3 DNA reads TGCAGCCATCATTCAGGACAGGGGGCCGGGACGCAGTATTTT. It encodes CSHHSGQGAGTQYF.

V gene TRBV3-1 (or the pseudogene TRBV3-2) combines with J gene TRBJ2-1; D is uncertain. The germline V and J ends were trimmed by 2 bases and 10 bases, with 9 bases remaining between them. CDR3 size: 12 residues. Germline CDR1 LGHDT, CDR2 YNNKEL (reference sequence). The CDR3 DNA is TGTGCCAGCAGCCAAACCACTGGGGAGCAGTTCTTC. This gives the protein CASSQTTGEQFF.

The gene calls are TRBV10-3 and TRBJ1-6; D is perhaps TRBD1 (6 bases). The germline V and J ends were trimmed by 0 bases and 7 bases, with 10 bases remaining between them. CDR3 size: 15 residues. Germline V gene sequence: CDR1 ENHRY, CDR2 SYGVKD. The CDR3 bases are TGTGCCATCAGTGAGTCGCAGGGGCGGAATTCACCCCTCCACTTT. This gives the protein CAISESQGRNSPLHF.

V usage is TRBV2 and J usage is TRBJ2-3, with unresolved D. The CDR3 contains 13 residues. The germline V gene has CDR1 SNHLY and CDR2 FYNNEI. V lost 4 bases to trimming and J lost 4 bases, with 9 bases between them. The CDR3 bases are TGTGCCAGCAGTGTCGGTCACCCAGATACGCAGTATTTT. It translates to CASSVGHPDTQYF.

The CDR3 coding sequence is TGTGCCACCAGTGATGCAAATCCGGGACAGGGGCTCAATGAGCAGTTCTTC. It yields the protein CATSDANPGQGLNEQFF. J is TRBJ2-1 and V is TRBV24-1, with 10 nucleotides matching TRBD1. Germline lookup yields CDR1 KGHDR and CDR2 SFDVKD. V lost 3 bases and J lost 6; bases outside the gene matches: 10. The CDR3 has 17 residues.

The rearrangement uses TRBV19 and TRBJ1-4; the D is unclear. Trimming pared 3 bases from V and 11 bases from J, leaving 13 bases between. Germline-derived CDR1 and CDR2 are LNHDA and SQIVND (reference sequence). This CDR3 comprises 13 residues. DNA for the CDR3: TGTGCCAGTAGTATGAGCCCAGCGGAGAAACTGTTTTTT. Protein sequence: CASSMSPAEKLFF.

This clone has at least ten counts. The chain joins TRBV12-3 or TRBV12-4 to TRBJ2-5; the D gene is possibly TRBD1 (5 bases). The ends were cut back, 4 bases at V and 7 bases at J, with 10 bases in the middle. CDR3 length: 12 residues. CDR3 nucleotide sequence: TGTGCCAGCAGTTCCCAGGGATCGACCCAGTACTTC. Translating it yields CASSSQGSTQYF.

This chain uses TRBV3-1 (or the pseudogene TRBV3-2) with TRBJ2-3; 8 nucleotides match TRBD2. The trim removed 4 bases at V and 1 base at J, leaving 13 bases unmatched. The CDR3 consists of 18 residues. Per germline, CDR1 LGHDT and CDR2 YNNKEL (reference sequence). The CDR3 loop reads CASSLKRSLAGCTDTQYF. CDR3 coding DNA: TGTGCCAGCAGCCTCAAAAGAAGTCTAGCGGGCTGCACAGATACGCAGTATTTT.

A few counts support this clone. The rearrangement joins TRBV14 to TRBJ1-1; unclear D gene. Per germline, CDR1 SGHDN and CDR2 FVKESK. Trimming cost V 1 base and J 6 bases, with 15 bases left between them. The CDR3 totals 15 residues. The CDR3 sequence is CASSQGLGRRPEAFF. CDR3 DNA: TGTGCCAGCAGCCAAGGGCTGGGAAGGAGGCCTGAAGCTTTCTTT.

This clone came up a few times. J is TRBJ2-3 and V is TRBV28, with 8 bases matching TRBD1. With V trimmed by 5 bases and J by 14 bases, 9 bases remained unmatched. CDR1 and CDR2 from the germline V gene are MDHEN and SYDVKM. The CDR3 covers 12 residues. The CDR3 loop reads CASSTDRGRGYF. The CDR3 bases are TGTGCCAGCAGTACTGACAGGGGTCGCGGGTATTTT.

This chain's CDR3 is CASRRGTASNQPQHF. The CDR3 coding sequence is TGTGCCAGCAGGAGGGGGACAGCTAGCAATCAGCCCCAGCATTTT. The rearrangement uses TRBV6-5 and TRBJ1-5, with TRBD1 identical over 7 bases. This CDR3 is built from 15 residues. J lost 0 bases, V lost 6 bases, and 5 bases had no gene match. Germline loops: CDR1 MNHEY, CDR2 SVGAGI.

The genes are TRBV25-1 and TRBJ2-1; TRBD2 matches 7 bases. The junction had 4 bases not matched to a gene; V was cut back by 1 base and J by 1 base. The CDR3 consists of 16 residues. Germline lookup yields CDR1 MGHDK and CDR2 SYGVNS. DNA for the CDR3: TGTGCCAGCAGTGAATGGGGGGGAGGTTCCTACAATGAGCAGTTCTTC. It is translated as CASSEWGGGSYNEQFF.

This rearrangement joins TRBV11-3 to TRBJ2-1, with 10 positions matching TRBD2. Germline V gene lookup returns CDR1 SGHNT and CDR2 YENEEA. Germline trimming cut 6 bases from V and 2 bases from J; bases unmatched to any gene: 4. The CDR3 extends over 15 amino acids. CDR3 residues: CASSRSGGAYNEQFF. In DNA form, the CDR3 reads TGTGCCAGCAGTCGCAGCGGGGGGGCCTACAATGAGCAGTTCTTC. Full variable domain (missing parts from reference TRBV11-3 and TRBJ2-1): EAGVVQSPRYKIIEKKQPVAFWCNPISGHNTLYWYLQNLGQGPELLIRYENEEAVDDSQLPKDRFSAERLKGVDSTLKIQPAELGDSAVYLCASSRSGGAYNEQFFGPGTRLTVL.

The chain uses TRBV5-6 and TRBJ1-5; the D is unclear. Germline CDR1 is SGHDT and CDR2 is YYEEEE. This CDR3 region has 13 residues. V was pared by 3 bases and J by 2 bases, with 6 bases between. The CDR3 nucleotides read TGTGCCAGCAGCTCCGGGGGCAATCAGCCCCAGCATTTT. Its protein is CASSSGGNQPQHF.

The chain uses TRBV4-2 and TRBJ2-7; D may be TRBD2 (6 bases). This CDR3 has 14 residues. The V gene's germline CDR1 is LGHNA and CDR2 YNFKEQ. Trimming took off 1 base at V and 1 base at J, with 8 bases between the two ends. DNA of the CDR3: TGTGCCAGCAGCCAAGTCGGAGGGTCCTACGAGCAGTACTTC. It specifies CASSQVGGSYEQYF.

V is TRBV7-2 and J is TRBJ1-5, with no clear D. V gave up 5 bases and J gave up 0 bases, with 14 bases separating them. CDR1 and CDR2 from the germline V gene are SGHTA and FQGNSA. The CDR3 extends over 16 amino acids. In DNA, the CDR3 is TGTGCCAGCAGCCCGACTGGGCAGCTTAGCAATCAGCCCCAGCATTTT. This translates into CASSPTGQLSNQPQHF.

V is TRBV10-3 and J is TRBJ1-1; 9 positions agree with TRBD1. Germline CDR1 reads ENHRY; CDR2 reads SYGVKD. The trim removed 9 bases at V and 8 bases at J, leaving 10 bases unmatched. CDR3 length: 13 residues. The CDR3 protein is CAIRPDRGPEAFF. The CDR3 DNA follows: TGTGCCATTCGTCCGGACAGGGGTCCGGAAGCTTTCTTT.

V is TRBV3-1 (or the pseudogene TRBV3-2) and J is TRBJ1-1, with D unresolved. V was cut by 5 bases and J by 1 base, with 17 bases left in between. CDR3 length equals 16 residues. The germline gives CDR1 LGHDT, CDR2 YNNKEL (reference sequence). The CDR3 nucleotides are TGTGCCAGCAGCTCGCGATCAGGAGACTCGAACACTGAAGCTTTCTTT. It specifies CASSSRSGDSNTEAFF.

V gene TRBV5-6 combines with J gene TRBJ2-7; no reliable D call. Per germline, CDR1 SGHDT and CDR2 YYEEEE. V was trimmed by 1 base and J by 7 bases, leaving 12 bases between them. The CDR3 runs 13 residues. Here the CDR3 reads CASSLPGWQEQYF. In DNA, the CDR3 is TGTGCCAGCAGCTTGCCGGGTTGGCAAGAGCAGTACTTC.

The J gene is TRBJ2-7, the V gene TRBV28, with 9 bases fitting TRBD1. The trim removed 6 bases at V and 1 base at J, leaving 4 bases unmatched. The germline V gene encodes CDR1 MDHEN and CDR2 SYDVKM. The length of the CDR3 is 14 residues. The CDR3 nucleotides read TGTGCCAGCAGGCCGGGACAGGGTTCCTACGAGCAGTACTTC. It specifies CASRPGQGSYEQYF. Supplemented by reference TRBV28 and TRBJ2-7, the full variable domain reads DVKVTQSSRYLVKRTGEKVFLECVQDMDHENMFWYRQDPGLGLRLIYFSYDVKMKEKGDIPEGYSVSREKKERFSLILESASTNQTSMYLCASRPGQGSYEQYFGPGTRLTVT.